Listed below are T cell receptor beta chains from one sample, sequenced in a study of cytomegalovirus exposure and HLA in healthy donors. Assay used: immunoSEQ multiplex PCR; TCRdb lists only in-frame clones, some missing. The sample holds about 200,000 clones; more than 75% are singletons and the top ten take approximately 6.5%. Sequencing was carried out using PBMCs. Every receptor here comes from a woman between 50 and 59 years old in good health and CMV-seropositive. Both conserved end residues are part of each CDR3. The order of the fields is CDR3 protein, CDR3 DNA, J gene, V gene, clone size, D gene. A D gene is named only where the DNA matches it firmly. Expanded clones are given a class, and other clones once, few, many or no size at all.

CDR3aa: CASSPSYFLEEQYF
CDR3nt: TGTGCCAGCTCACCAAGTTATTTTCTCGAGGAGCAGTACTTC
j_gene: TRBJ2-7
v_gene: TRBV18
abundance: .
d_gene: .

CDR3aa: CATSRDQGQGYEQYF
CDR3nt: TGTGCCACCAGCAGAGACCAGGGACAGGGTTACGAGCAGTACTTC
j_gene: TRBJ2-7
v_gene: TRBV15
abundance: .
d_gene: TRBD1

CDR3aa: CASSQGLADSYEQYF
CDR3nt: TGTGCCAGCTCACAGGGACTAGCGGACTCCTACGAGCAGTACTTC
j_gene: TRBJ2-7
v_gene: TRBV18
abundance: .
d_gene: TRBD2

CDR3aa: CASRDRGLNNEQFF
CDR3nt: TGTGCCAGCAGGGACAGGGGGCTCAACAATGAGCAGTTCTTC
j_gene: TRBJ2-1
v_gene: TRBV2
abundance: .
d_gene: TRBD1

CDR3aa: CASREGQGPTNYGYTF
CDR3nt: TGCGCCAGCAGGGAGGGACAGGGACCGACTAACTATGGCTACACCTTC
j_gene: TRBJ1-2
v_gene: TRBV5-1
abundance: .
d_gene: TRBD1

CDR3aa: CASTRGGQVSYEQYF
CDR3nt: TGTGCCAGCACCCGGGGGGGTCAGGTGTCCTACGAGCAGTACTTC
j_gene: TRBJ2-7
v_gene: TRBV28
abundance: .
d_gene: TRBD2

CDR3aa: CSVEGQGAGGYTF
CDR3nt: TGCAGCGTTGAAGGGCAGGGGGCAGGTGGCTACACCTTC
j_gene: TRBJ1-2
v_gene: TRBV29-1
abundance: .
d_gene: TRBD1

CDR3aa: CASSPRGGRGGQDTQYF
CDR3nt: TGTGCCAGCAGCCCCCGCGGTGGGCGGGGGGGCCAAGATACGCAGTATTTT
j_gene: TRBJ2-3
v_gene: TRBV9
abundance: .
d_gene: TRBD2

CDR3aa: CASSARTSSNTGELFF
CDR3nt: TGTGCCAGCAGCGCGCGGACTAGCTCGAACACCGGGGAGCTGTTTTTT
j_gene: TRBJ2-2
v_gene: TRBV4-2
abundance: .
d_gene: TRBD2

CDR3aa: CASRRQRETGELFF
CDR3nt: TGTGCCTCCAGACGTCAGCGGGAAACCGGGGAGCTGTTTTTT
j_gene: TRBJ2-2
v_gene: TRBV10-3
abundance: .
d_gene: TRBD2

CDR3aa: CASSYRSGVSYEQYF
CDR3nt: TGTGCCAGCAGTTACAGGTCGGGAGTCTCCTACGAGCAGTACTTC
j_gene: TRBJ2-7
v_gene: TRBV6-5
abundance: .
d_gene: .

CDR3aa: CASSVGGTNNEKLFF
CDR3nt: TGTGCCAGCAGTGTTGGCGGGACTAATAATGAAAAACTGTTTTTT
j_gene: TRBJ1-4
v_gene: TRBV25-1
abundance: few
d_gene: .

CDR3aa: CASSPPNGGSETQYF
CDR3nt: TGTGCCAGCTCACCACCGAATGGAGGGAGTGAGACCCAGTACTTC
j_gene: TRBJ2-5
v_gene: TRBV18
abundance: .
d_gene: .

CDR3aa: CSVQDTEAFF
CDR3nt: TGCAGCGTCCAGGACACTGAAGCTTTCTTT
j_gene: TRBJ1-1
v_gene: TRBV29-1
abundance: .
d_gene: .

CDR3aa: CASSAGNDQETQYF
CDR3nt: TGTGCCAGCAGTGCGGGGAACGATCAAGAGACCCAGTACTTC
j_gene: TRBJ2-5
v_gene: TRBV6-5
abundance: once
d_gene: .

CDR3aa: CASRLDRGRPQYGYTF
CDR3nt: TGTGCCAGCAGGTTGGACAGGGGGCGACCCCAATATGGCTACACCTTC
j_gene: TRBJ1-2
v_gene: TRBV28
abundance: .
d_gene: TRBD1

CDR3aa: CASSGQREGVNEQFF
CDR3nt: TGTGCCAGCAGCGGCCAGCGGGAGGGCGTCAATGAGCAGTTCTTC
j_gene: TRBJ2-1
v_gene: TRBV7-3
abundance: .
d_gene: TRBD2

CDR3aa: CASSSHSGHNEQFF
CDR3nt: TGTGCCAGCAGTAGCCACAGTGGGCACAATGAGCAGTTCTTC
j_gene: TRBJ2-1
v_gene: TRBV6-5
abundance: .
d_gene: .

CDR3aa: CASSLLPGAGDGYTF
CDR3nt: TGTGCCAGCAGCTTACTCCCTGGGGCAGGGGATGGCTACACCTTC
j_gene: TRBJ1-2
v_gene: TRBV11-2
abundance: .
d_gene: .

CDR3aa: CASSHSYEQYF
CDR3nt: TGTGCCAGTAGTCACAGCTACGAGCAGTACTTC
j_gene: TRBJ2-7
v_gene: TRBV2
abundance: .
d_gene: .

CDR3aa: CASRPGQGGNEQFF
CDR3nt: TGTGCCAGCAGACCGGGACAGGGAGGTAATGAGCAGTTCTTC
j_gene: TRBJ2-1
v_gene: TRBV27
abundance: .
d_gene: TRBD1

CDR3aa: CASREERISKEQFF
CDR3nt: TGCGCCAGCAGGGAGGAAAGAATATCCAAGGAGCAGTTCTTC
j_gene: TRBJ2-1
v_gene: TRBV5-1
abundance: .
d_gene: .

CDR3aa: CASSLGGVRDEQFF
CDR3nt: TGTGCCAGCAGCTTGGGGGGCGTACGCGATGAGCAGTTCTTC
j_gene: TRBJ2-1
v_gene: TRBV5-4
abundance: .
d_gene: .

CDR3aa: CASSPGVYEQYF
CDR3nt: TGTGCCAGCAGCCCCGGGGTCTACGAGCAGTACTTC
j_gene: TRBJ2-7
v_gene: TRBV4-2
abundance: once
d_gene: .

CDR3aa: CASSEDWDEQFF
CDR3nt: TGTGCCAGCAGCGAGGACTGGGATGAGCAGTTCTTC
j_gene: TRBJ2-1
v_gene: TRBV7-9
abundance: .
d_gene: .

CDR3aa: CASSGRGSDIQGDEQFF
CDR3nt: TGTGCCAGCAGCGGGCGGGGGTCGGATATACAAGGGGATGAGCAGTTCTTC
j_gene: TRBJ2-1
v_gene: TRBV7-9
abundance: .
d_gene: TRBD2

CDR3aa: CASSAGTANTGELFF
CDR3nt: TGTGCCAGCTCCGCCGGAACAGCGAACACCGGGGAGCTGTTTTTT
j_gene: TRBJ2-2
v_gene: TRBV18
abundance: .
d_gene: .

CDR3aa: CASSRWAGQGETQYF
CDR3nt: TGTGCCAGCAGCCGGTGGGCGGGACAGGGGGAGACCCAGTACTTC
j_gene: TRBJ2-5
v_gene: TRBV7-6
abundance: .
d_gene: TRBD1

CDR3aa: CASSAGATEAFF
CDR3nt: TGTGCCAGCAGCGCAGGGGCCACTGAAGCTTTCTTT
j_gene: TRBJ1-1
v_gene: TRBV9
abundance: .
d_gene: .

CDR3aa: CASSQDYSSYNEQFF
CDR3nt: TGCGCCAGCAGCCAAGATTACAGCTCCTACAATGAGCAGTTCTTC
j_gene: TRBJ2-1
v_gene: TRBV4-3
abundance: .
d_gene: .

CDR3aa: CASTLRGASGVYNEQFF
CDR3nt: TGTGCCAGCACCTTAAGGGGGGCTAGCGGGGTGTACAATGAGCAGTTCTTC
j_gene: TRBJ2-1
v_gene: TRBV2
abundance: .
d_gene: TRBD2

CDR3aa: CASSRTPGQPRLGYTF
CDR3nt: TGTGCCAGCAGCCGGACCCCGGGACAGCCTCGCTTGGGCTACACCTTC
j_gene: TRBJ1-2
v_gene: TRBV11-2
abundance: few
d_gene: TRBD1

CDR3aa: CASSQDGRGAYQETQYF
CDR3nt: TGCGCCAGCAGCCAAGATGGGCGGGGCGCGTACCAAGAGACCCAGTACTTC
j_gene: TRBJ2-5
v_gene: TRBV4-1
abundance: .
d_gene: .

CDR3aa: CASSERSGQGGGYTF
CDR3nt: TGTGCCAGCAGTGAAAGGTCTGGACAGGGGGGCGGCTACACCTTC
j_gene: TRBJ1-2
v_gene: TRBV6-1
abundance: .
d_gene: TRBD1

CDR3aa: CASSPLAGDFYNEQFF
CDR3nt: TGTGCCAGCAGCCCTCTAGCGGGAGACTTCTACAATGAGCAGTTCTTC
j_gene: TRBJ2-1
v_gene: TRBV7-9
abundance: .
d_gene: TRBD2

CDR3aa: CASKERSTQYF
CDR3nt: TGTGCCAGCAAGGAACGGAGTACGCAGTATTTT
j_gene: TRBJ2-3
v_gene: TRBV27
abundance: .
d_gene: .

CDR3aa: CASSFGTSYEQYF
CDR3nt: TGTGCCAGCAGTTTTGGGACTTCCTACGAGCAGTACTTC
j_gene: TRBJ2-7
v_gene: TRBV28
abundance: .
d_gene: .

CDR3aa: CASSSGQGANTEAFF
CDR3nt: TGTGCCAGCAGTTCCGGACAGGGGGCTAACACTGAAGCTTTCTTT
j_gene: TRBJ1-1
v_gene: TRBV27
abundance: .
d_gene: TRBD1

CDR3aa: CASSLRGTSGVAKNIQYF
CDR3nt: TGTGCCAGCAGCTTGAGAGGGACTAGTGGAGTAGCCAAAAACATTCAGTACTTC
j_gene: TRBJ2-4
v_gene: TRBV5-8
abundance: .
d_gene: TRBD2

CDR3aa: CASTPGQLPNYGYTF
CDR3nt: TGTGCCAGCACCCCCGGACAGCTACCTAACTATGGCTACACCTTC
j_gene: TRBJ1-2
v_gene: TRBV28
abundance: .
d_gene: .

CDR3aa: CASRRTSGRYDNEQFF
CDR3nt: TGTGCCAGCAGGCGGACTAGCGGGAGATACGACAATGAGCAGTTCTTC
j_gene: TRBJ2-1
v_gene: TRBV2
abundance: .
d_gene: TRBD2

CDR3aa: CASRVGQTTGELFF
CDR3nt: TGCGCCAGCAGGGTGGGACAGACCACCGGGGAGCTGTTTTTT
j_gene: TRBJ2-2
v_gene: TRBV10-2
abundance: .
d_gene: TRBD1

CDR3aa: CSGSGTSGRDEQFF
CDR3nt: TGCAGCGGTTCCGGGACTAGCGGGCGGGATGAGCAGTTCTTC
j_gene: TRBJ2-1
v_gene: TRBV29-1
abundance: .
d_gene: TRBD2

CDR3aa: CASSPQTGGGEKLFF
CDR3nt: TGTGCCAGCTCACCCCAGACAGGGGGCGGTGAAAAACTGTTTTTT
j_gene: TRBJ1-4
v_gene: TRBV18
abundance: .
d_gene: TRBD1

CDR3aa: CASNSGGAGDTQYF
CDR3nt: TGTGCCAGCAATAGCGGGGGGGCGGGGGATACGCAGTATTTT
j_gene: TRBJ2-3
v_gene: TRBV6-1
abundance: .
d_gene: TRBD2

CDR3aa: CASSALGDSGNTIYF
CDR3nt: TGTGCCAGCAGTGCCCTAGGAGACTCTGGAAACACCATATATTTT
j_gene: TRBJ1-3
v_gene: TRBV25-1
abundance: .
d_gene: .

CDR3aa: CASSEFSGGIIETQYF
CDR3nt: TGCGCCAGCAGTGAGTTTAGCGGGGGCATAATCGAGACCCAGTACTTC
j_gene: TRBJ2-5
v_gene: TRBV10-2
abundance: .
d_gene: TRBD2

CDR3aa: CASSPGSDTQYF
CDR3nt: TGTGCCAGCTCCCCGGGGTCAGATACGCAGTATTTT
j_gene: TRBJ2-3
v_gene: TRBV18
abundance: .
d_gene: .

CDR3aa: CASSADRVLGETQYF
CDR3nt: TGTGCCAGCAGCGCCGACAGGGTGTTGGGGGAGACCCAGTACTTC
j_gene: TRBJ2-5
v_gene: TRBV6-1
abundance: .
d_gene: TRBD1

CDR3aa: CAWSRNKGGQGPGGYTF
CDR3nt: TGTGCCTGGAGTCGCAATAAGGGGGGACAGGGGCCTGGAGGCTACACCTTC
j_gene: TRBJ1-2
v_gene: TRBV30
abundance: .
d_gene: TRBD1

CDR3aa: CASSVVVGSEQYF
CDR3nt: TGTGCCAGCAGCGTAGTAGTTGGTAGCGAGCAGTACTTC
j_gene: TRBJ2-7
v_gene: TRBV9
abundance: .
d_gene: .

CDR3aa: CASSIGTVYEQYF
CDR3nt: TGCGCCAGCAGCATAGGGACAGTCTACGAGCAGTACTTC
j_gene: TRBJ2-7
v_gene: TRBV5-1
abundance: few
d_gene: TRBD1

CDR3aa: CASSSPGTYNEQFF
CDR3nt: TGTGCCAGCAGCTCACCCGGGACTTACAATGAGCAGTTCTTC
j_gene: TRBJ2-1
v_gene: TRBV7-2
abundance: .
d_gene: .

CDR3aa: CASSQDARGFYNEQFF
CDR3nt: TGCGCCAGCAGCCAAGATGCCAGGGGGTTCTACAATGAGCAGTTCTTC
j_gene: TRBJ2-1
v_gene: TRBV4-3
abundance: .
d_gene: TRBD1

CDR3aa: CASNPLRGGYGYTF
CDR3nt: TGTGCCAGCAATCCTCTTAGAGGGGGTTATGGCTACACCTTC
j_gene: TRBJ1-2
v_gene: TRBV6-1
abundance: .
d_gene: .

CDR3aa: CASSLMEVSGYNEQFF
CDR3nt: TGTGCCAGCAGCTTGATGGAGGTATCGGGATACAATGAGCAGTTCTTC
j_gene: TRBJ2-1
v_gene: TRBV5-4
abundance: .
d_gene: .

CDR3aa: CAWNTGFNEQYF
CDR3nt: TGTGCCTGGAATACAGGGTTCAACGAGCAGTACTTC
j_gene: TRBJ2-7
v_gene: TRBV30
abundance: .
d_gene: .